This T cell receptor (beta chain) was identified during a study of blood T cells in healthy people across ages. General study findings and limits: CMV status of donors was not determined, possibly confounding expanded clonotype changes.

V dropped 0 bases and J dropped 3 bases, with 15 bases sitting between them. CDR1 and CDR2 (germline): SGHAT, FQDESV (reference sequence). The CDR3 consists of 16 residues. As for this clonotype: No antigen is known for it.

A second roughly 7 to 11 cycle PCR used barcoded and J-beta primers. TCRdb re-derived calls from the 5' RACE reads in MiXCR, one entry per CDR3 protein. The data show about 2 million distinct CDR3 sequences, 49% seen once. Sequenced sample: blood. V is TRBV11-1 and J is TRBJ2-7; D could derive from TRBD1 or TRBD2 (5 bases each). The clonotype comes from a woman aged 40 to 50 in good health. CDR3 amino acids: CASSLASGRANYEQYF. Here the CDR3 DNA reads TGTGCCAGCAGCTTAGCGTCGGGACGGGCTAACTACGAGCAGTACTTC.